Given below is one TCR beta chain in context. Its matching antigen is unknown. The junction departs from the called germline gene at one end, perhaps through a read error. The data derive from a study of regulatory T cells in long-lasting Graves disease. About the research overall: Over 5 years of antithyroid drugs plus positive TSH receptor antibodies defined persistent Graves' disease.

Time point noted: persistent/refractory GD, antithyroid drugs over 5 years with positive TRAb. RNA extracted from PBMCs served as the sequencing template. Sequencing libraries for TCR beta were prepared with iRepertoire HTBI primers and Arm-PCR of CDR3 regions. Each CDR3 protein is one row after TCRdb ran MiXCR on the multiplex PCR reads. The profile shows 350,000 to 450,000 distinct CDR3 sequences, less than 25% of them singletons. The germline gives CDR1 SGHRS, CDR2 YFSETQ. The CDR3 sequence is 16 residues long. Study results and caveats: Under persistent disease, TRBV28, TRBJ1-2 and TRBJ2-5 were used preferentially. Patients with persistent Graves' had lower TCR diversity than newly diagnosed patients.

This TCR was sampled from a female donor with Graves disease. The chain carries TRBV5-1 and TRBJ2-2, with D maybe TRBD2 (5 bases). The sequences come from peripheral blood mononuclear cells (PBMCs), collected when the disease was refractory, from a patient treated with antithyroid drugs. The CDR3 region is CAGSLEASHRPGELFF. CDR3 nucleotides: TGCGCCGGCAGCTTGGAAGCTAGCCACCGACCCGGGGAGCTGTTTTTT. Full variable domain (remainder filled in from reference TRBV5-1 and TRBJ2-2): KAGVTQTPRYLIKTRGQQVTLSCSPISGHRSVSWYQQTPGQGLQFLFEYFSETQRNKGNFPGRFSGRQFSNSRSEMNVSTLELGDSALYLCAGSLEASHRPGELFFGEGSRLTVL.